The TCR beta chain described here comes from a study of early T cells in non-severe SARS-CoV-2 infection. In its sample, this clonotype was seen a few times. One entry per CDR3 protein results from TCRdb running MiXCR on the 5' RACE reads. This table has 55,000 to 85,000 distinct CDR3 sequences, 12% appearing once. With V trimmed by 5 bases and J by 8 bases, 12 bases remained unmatched. The CDR3 runs to 14 residues. The germline V gene has CDR1 SEHNR and CDR2 FQNEAQ (reference sequence). This clonotype originated in an adult who was a healthcare worker with PCR-confirmed SARS-CoV-2 infection or an uninfected control (not recorded which). The chain carries TRBV7-9 and TRBJ2-7, with 7 bases lining up with TRBD2. Sequences were obtained from whole blood. CDR3 region: CASSKGLTSEKQYF. The CDR3 DNA is TGTGCCAGCAGCAAGGGGTTAACTAGCGAAAAGCAGTACTTC.